The 28 T cell receptor beta chains reported below all come from one sample, sequenced in a study of response to subunit inactivated influenza vaccine. TCRdb itself ran the RT-PCR reads through MiXCR, one entry per CDR3 protein. Of about 620,000 distinct CDR3 sequences detected, 11% appear once; the ten largest clones hold more than 9.5%. This sample also appeared in a second study, on T cells expressing NK-cell markers. From that study: With UMIs, 5'RACE template switching was used to make TCR beta cDNA.

Sequencing used PBMCs from blood, obtained on the day of vaccination. These receptors all stem from a middle-aged man who received an inactivated influenza vaccine.

J is TRBJ2-1 and V is TRBV6-5; no reliable D call. Looked up from germline, CDR1 is MNHEY and CDR2 is SVGAGI. This CDR3 comprises 13 residues. Trimming removed 4 bases at V and 8 bases at J, with 12 bases between. CDR3 protein: CASSSHLWDEQFF. CDR3 DNA: TGTGCCAGCAGTTCCCACCTTTGGGATGAGCAGTTCTTC.

This clonotype came up a few times. J is TRBJ2-7 and V is TRBV10-3; D may be TRBD1 or TRBD2 (5 bases each). Between the trimmed V and J ends, which lost 6 bases and 7 bases, there was a span of 28 bases. Germline assignment: CDR1 ENHRY and CDR2 SYGVKD. The CDR3 length is 17 residues. The CDR3 DNA reads TGTGCCATCAGGGACCCATCACGTACAGGAGGCCTTGGGGAGCAGTACTTC. As protein: CAIRDPSRTGGLGEQYF.

This clonotype came up a few times. The chain employs TRBV4-2 and TRBJ2-2; D tentatively reads TRBD1 or TRBD2 (6 bases each). The CDR3 consists of 18 residues. In germline, CDR1 is LGHNA, CDR2 YNFKEQ. V was trimmed by 0 bases and J by 2 bases, leaving 16 bases between them. The CDR3, as DNA: TGTGCCAGCAGCCAAGATTGGGGGGCTTCCAAAAACACCGGGGAGCTGTTTTTT. This codes for CASSQDWGASKNTGELFF.

This clonotype showed up just a few times. The CDR3: CASSWGGDGETQYF. The CDR3 region has the DNA TGTGCCAGCAGCTGGGGGGGCGACGGCGAGACCCAGTACTTC. V usage is TRBV9 and J usage is TRBJ2-5; the D gene is possibly TRBD2 (7 bases). V lost 4 bases and J 5 bases, leaving 15 bases between the germline ends. Germline V gene sequence: CDR1 SGDLS, CDR2 YYNGEE. This CDR3 contains 14 residues.

Remarks on this clonotype: The junction departs from germline at one end; a sequencing error may be responsible. The gene calls are TRBV7-2 and TRBJ2-1; 9 bases line up with TRBD1. This CDR3 is built from 11 residues. Germline lookup yields CDR1 SGHTA and CDR2 FQGNSA. The CDR3 region is CASRSGTGMVF. In DNA form, the CDR3 reads TGTGCCAGCAGATCCGGGACAGGGATGGTCTTC.

CDR3 in amino acids: CSARDRAGPTHFTF. The CDR3 region has the DNA TGCAGTGCTAGAGATCGGGCCGGCCCTACGCATTTCACCTTC. The genes are TRBV20-1 and TRBJ1-2; no definite D call. This CDR3 comprises 14 residues. Germline CDR1 DFQATT, CDR2 SNEGSKA (reference sequence). Trimming removed 0 bases from V and 13 bases from J, with 21 bases in between.

The V gene is TRBV25-1, the J gene TRBJ2-5; 9 bases are a match to TRBD1. The CDR3 covers 16 residues. From germline, CDR1 is MGHDK and CDR2 SYGVNS. Trimming at V came to 4 bases and at J to 2 bases, leaving 8 bases not matched to a gene. CDR3 loop: CASSARGGQGQETQYF. The DNA for the CDR3 is TGTGCCAGCAGTGCCCGCGGGGGACAGGGACAAGAGACCCAGTACTTC. Combining the CDR3 with reference TRBV25-1 and TRBJ2-5 gives the whole variable domain EADIYQTPRYLVIGTGKKITLECSQTMGHDKMYWYQQDPGMELHLIHYSYGVNSTEKGDLSSESTVSRIRTEHFPLTLESARPSHTSQYLCASSARGGQGQETQYFGPGTRLLVL.

The chain carries TRBV5-1 and TRBJ2-3; 7 bases are a match to TRBD2. Germline lookup yields CDR1 SGHRS and CDR2 YFSETQ. The CDR3 is 17 residues long. V dropped 0 bases and J dropped 0; count of bases not matched to a gene: 7. CDR3 sequence reads: CASSLGLAAASTDTQYF. The DNA for the CDR3 is TGCGCCAGCAGCTTGGGACTAGCAGCCGCTAGCACAGATACGCAGTATTTT.

This clonotype was seen a handful of times. J is TRBJ2-5 and V is TRBV5-1; TRBD1 agrees at 9 bases. The CDR3 extends over 15 amino acids. Germline loops: CDR1 SGHRS, CDR2 YFSETQ. V lost 1 base to trimming and J lost 1 base; unmatched junction nucleotides: 2. This chain's CDR3 is CASSLTGGIQETQYF. The CDR3 nucleotides are TGCGCCAGCAGCTTGACAGGGGGCATCCAAGAGACCCAGTACTTC.

This clonotype showed up just a few times. J is TRBJ2-7 and V is TRBV12-3 or TRBV12-4; D remains unclear. The germline V and J ends were trimmed by 3 bases and 2 bases, with 11 bases remaining between them. The CDR3 extends over 14 amino acids. CDR3 region: CASSLDGKAYEQYF. The CDR3 bases are TGTGCCAGCAGTTTGGACGGAAAAGCCTACGAGCAGTACTTC.

The CDR3 DNA reads TGTGCCAGCAGTCAGGGACGGCTTAACAACTATGGCTACACCTTC. Protein product: CASSQGRLNNYGYTF. The chain joins TRBV6-1 to TRBJ1-2; a possible D gene is TRBD1 (5 bases). Trimming cost V 5 bases and J 2 bases, with 15 bases left between them. This CDR3 has 15 residues. Germline values: CDR1 MNHNS, CDR2 SASEGT.

This clonotype was counted between two and nine times. This chain connects TRBV29-1 to TRBJ2-3, with D unresolved. This CDR3 has 13 residues. V was cut by 3 bases and J by 0 bases, with 7 bases left in between. Germline loops: CDR1 SQVTM, CDR2 ANQGSEA. The CDR3 spells CSVDALSTDTQYF. The CDR3 DNA reads TGCAGCGTTGACGCGTTGAGCACAGATACGCAGTATTTT.

This clonotype has a count of ten or more. The chain is built from TRBV3-1 and TRBJ2-1; 8 bases match TRBD1. V lost 1 base and J lost 6; bases outside the gene matches: 2. The CDR3 contains 14 residues. Germline assignment: CDR1 LGHDT and CDR2 YNNKEL (reference sequence). CDR3 nucleotide sequence: TGTGCCAGCAGCCAAGCCGGGACAGGCAATGAGCAGTTCTTC. This translates into CASSQAGTGNEQFF.

This clonotype was counted a few times. The chain uses TRBV7-9 and TRBJ1-1; D is ambiguous. This CDR3 has 13 residues. Trimming stripped 2 bases from V and 6 bases from J, with 10 bases between. Germline V lookup: CDR1 SEHNR, CDR2 FQNEAQ (reference sequence). The CDR3 DNA is TGTGCCAGCAGCTTAACTGGGTTCGCTGAAGCTTTCTTT. Translated, it gives CASSLTGFAEAFF.

The chain employs TRBV20-1 and TRBJ2-1; 7 bases match TRBD1. The CDR3 spans 17 residues. CDR1 and CDR2 (germline): DFQATT, SNEGSKA (reference sequence). V lost 0 bases and J lost 4; bases outside the gene matches: 12. DNA of the CDR3: TGCAGTGCTAGAGATCTCTCAGGGGGAAAGATGTACAATGAGCAGTTCTTC. Translating it yields CSARDLSGGKMYNEQFF.

This clonotype has more than one count but fewer than ten. The J gene is TRBJ2-2, the V gene TRBV13, with 9 bases identical to TRBD1. Germline lookup yields CDR1 PRHDT and CDR2 FYEKMQ (reference sequence). V was pared by 5 bases and J by 3 bases, with 7 bases of the junction left unmatched. CDR3 length equals 16 residues. In DNA form, the CDR3 reads TGTGCCAGCAGCGTTCGACAGGGGGAGTACACCGGGGAGCTGTTTTTT. Its translation is CASSVRQGEYTGELFF.

This chain links TRBV20-1 with TRBJ1-4; no clear D. The germline V and J ends were trimmed by 1 base and 7 bases, with 7 bases remaining between them. Looked up from germline, CDR1 is DFQATT and CDR2 is SNEGSKA (reference sequence). The CDR3 covers 12 residues. CDR3 amino acids: CSARGSPEKLFF. The CDR3, as DNA: TGCAGTGCTAGAGGTTCGCCTGAAAAACTGTTTTTT.

This clonotype was detected a few times. The rearrangement joins TRBV29-1 to TRBJ2-5; 8 bases line up with TRBD1. V lost 4 bases and J lost 4; bases outside the gene matches: 11. Germline CDR1 SQVTM, CDR2 ANQGSEA. The length of the CDR3 is 15 residues. As DNA, the CDR3 is TGCAGCGTTGGTGGGTACAGGGGGGCCCCAGAGACCCAGTACTTC. Protein: CSVGGYRGAPETQYF.

This clonotype was counted many times. V is TRBV5-1 and J is TRBJ2-1; 9 bases line up with TRBD2. This CDR3 has 16 amino acids. In germline, CDR1 is SGHRS, CDR2 YFSETQ. Unmatched junction bases numbered 2, after V lost 0 bases and J lost 1 base. CDR3 amino acids: CASSLDAGGSYNEQFF. The CDR3 nucleotides are TGCGCCAGCAGCTTGGATGCGGGAGGGTCCTACAATGAGCAGTTCTTC.

The chain is built from TRBV19 and TRBJ2-2; TRBD2 might be the D (5 bases). Germline values: CDR1 LNHDA, CDR2 SQIVND (reference sequence). V was trimmed by 7 bases and J by 4 bases, leaving 19 bases between them. The CDR3 is 16 amino acids. The CDR3 DNA reads as TGTGCCAGTACTCCCGATTTCCCGCGGGTCACCGGGGAGCTGTTTTTT. This sequence encodes CASTPDFPRVTGELFF.

This clonotype has more than one count but fewer than ten. This chain links TRBV5-1 with TRBJ2-4; perhaps TRBD2 as D (5 bases). Germline lookup yields CDR1 SGHRS and CDR2 YFSETQ. Trimming left V 6 bases short and J 0 bases short, with 16 bases between. CDR3 length: 16 amino acids. CDR3 DNA: TGCGCCAGCATGGGAGATGAGCAGATAGCCAAAAACATTCAGTACTTC. This encodes CASMGDEQIAKNIQYF. The whole variable domain, remainder taken from reference TRBV5-1 and TRBJ2-4, is KAGVTQTPRYLIKTRGQQVTLSCSPISGHRSVSWYQQTPGQGLQFLFEYFSETQRNKGNFPGRFSGRQFSNSRSEMNVSTLELGDSALYLCASMGDEQIAKNIQYFGAGTRLSVL.

Many counts were recorded for this clonotype. This chain links TRBV5-1 with TRBJ2-5; possibly TRBD2 for D (5 bases). Trimming removed 3 bases from V and 5 bases from J, with 8 bases in between. Germline loops: CDR1 SGHRS, CDR2 YFSETQ. This CDR3 contains 12 residues. The CDR3, as DNA: TGCGCCAGCAGCTCTAGCTTGGAGACCCAGTACTTC. Amino acid sequence: CASSSSLETQYF.

The table lists this clonotype with a few counts. As DNA, the CDR3 is TGCGCCAGCAGCGAGGACAGGAGCAATCAGCCCCAGCATTTT. Translation gives CASSEDRSNQPQHF. The chain has TRBV5-1 and TRBJ1-5, with 7 bases fitting TRBD1. This CDR3 is built from 14 residues. V was pared by 4 bases and J by 1 base, with 2 bases of the junction left unmatched. Germline V CDR1 and CDR2: SGHRS, YFSETQ.

This sequence joins TRBV20-1 and TRBJ1-4; D uncertain. Trimming cost V 5 bases and J 3 bases, with 10 bases left between them. Germline V gene lookup returns CDR1 DFQATT and CDR2 SNEGSKA (reference sequence). This CDR3 is built from 13 residues. The CDR3 spells CSAASSSNEKLFF. The CDR3 DNA follows: TGCAGTGCTGCGTCATCTTCTAATGAAAAACTGTTTTTT.

This clonotype was observed a handful of times. This chain joins TRBV19 and TRBJ2-5; D might be TRBD1 or TRBD2, each matching 5 bases. V was cut by 5 bases and J by 7 bases, with 20 bases left in between. The CDR3 is 15 amino acids. CDR1 and CDR2 (germline): LNHDA, SQIVND (reference sequence). This CDR3 reads CASSVTGTDGGTQYF. The CDR3 DNA sequence: TGTGCCAGTAGTGTGACCGGGACCGACGGCGGGACCCAGTACTTC.

The sample holds many counts of this clonotype. CDR3 in amino acids: CASQTTSGGAWNEQFF. CDR3 in DNA: TGTGCCAGCCAAACGACTAGCGGGGGGGCTTGGAATGAGCAGTTCTTC. V usage is TRBV7-9 and J usage is TRBJ2-1, with TRBD2 matching 14 bases. The CDR3 covers 16 residues. Germline V gene lookup returns CDR1 SEHNR and CDR2 FQNEAQ (reference sequence). Trimming cost V 8 bases and J 7 bases; bases outside gene matches: 10.

This clonotype was seen a handful of times. This chain connects TRBV3-1 to TRBJ1-2; D possibly corresponds to TRBD1 (6 bases). This CDR3 is 14 amino acids long. Germline V CDR1 and CDR2: LGHDT, YNNKEL (reference sequence). Trimming removed 1 base from V and 7 bases from J, with 13 bases in between. This CDR3 reads CASSQGSGDGGYTF. CDR3 in DNA: TGTGCCAGCAGCCAAGGATCAGGGGATGGTGGCTACACCTTC. The whole variable domain, filled in from reference TRBV3-1 and TRBJ1-2, reads DTAVSQTPKYLVTQMGNDKSIKCEQNLGHDTMYWYKQDSKKFLKIMFSYNNKELIINETVPNRFSPKSPDKAHLNLHINSLELGDSAVYFCASSQGSGDGGYTFGSGTRLTVV.

The rearrangement links TRBV7-9 to TRBJ2-2, with D perhaps matching TRBD2 (6 bases). Germline V lookup: CDR1 SEHNR, CDR2 FQNEAQ (reference sequence). This CDR3 comprises 16 residues. Trimming cost V 0 bases and J 4 bases, with 12 bases left between them. CDR3 nucleotide sequence: TGTGCCAGCAGCTTAGCCGGGACTCAAGGCACCGGGGAGCTGTTTTTT. This encodes CASSLAGTQGTGELFF. The full variable domain, completed using reference TRBV7-9 and TRBJ2-2, is DTGVSQNPRHKITKRGQNVTFRCDPISEHNRLYWYRQTLGQGPEFLTYFQNEAQLEKSRLLSDRFSAERPKGSFSTLEIQRTEQGDSAMYLCASSLAGTQGTGELFFGEGSRLTVL.